This T cell receptor (beta chain) was found in a study of cytotoxic CD8 clonotypes in ibrutinib-treated CLL. The overall study: IGHV unmutated about 17; relapsed/refractory about a dozen; treatment-naive under 16. Partial responders around 24, complete 2; some 12 progressed and around 15 stayed in remission by median roughly 70 months.

Remarks on this clone: Its specificity is unknown.

CDR3 length equals 14 residues. J gave up 0 bases and V 5 bases, and 1 base lay outside the gene matches. Germline V lookup: CDR1 MDHEN, CDR2 SYDVKM. Study results and caveats: Clonotypes that were public were uncommon, and they contracted or stayed stable on treatment. Clonality increased with ibrutinib response but returned toward baseline at progression.

TCRdb keeps only in-frame clones here, not all; method: immunoSEQ multiplex PCR. Found here are almost 250,000 clones, 60% to 75% of them singletons; the top ten hold roughly 14%. The J gene is TRBJ2-7, the V gene TRBV28; 10 positions match TRBD2. The input for sequencing was PBMCs, taken after 24 months of ibrutinib treatment. The receptor comes from a human donor with chronic lymphocytic leukemia. DNA of the CDR3: TGTGCCAGCAGTCCTAGCGGGAGCTCCTACGAGCAGTACTTC. Its protein is CASSPSGSSYEQYF.